This TCR beta chain was sequenced for a study of T cell responses to AZD1222 COVID-19 vaccine (dated by TCRdb to about 2021). The study in broad terms: Because spike-specific TCR depth and breadth did not differ between the two schedules, AZD1222 recipients who got a second dose at roughly 4 weeks were pooled with those who got a second dose at roughly 12 weeks. A total of 233 trial participants underwent TCR sequencing, of whom 207 had received two doses of AZD1222 and approximately 25 had received two doses of the MenACWY control vaccine. Trial participants were enrolled into age subgroups of 18-55, 56-69 and 70-plus years, which contained about 150, 27 and 61 TCR-sequenced participants, respectively.

In the case of this clone: Which antigen it targets is not known. Qualities for individual bases were not recorded, and no much larger clone is one base off.

The CDR3 regions of human TCRbeta chains were analyzed by immunosequencing. Processing in the source paper ran as follows. Repertoire TCRs were checked for matches against a reference library of SARS-CoV-2-specific TCRs that had been generated using the MIRA antigen-specificity platform. Breadth meant the fraction of unique TCRs that were SARS-CoV-2-associated, whereas depth meant the fraction of total T cells that were SARS-CoV-2-associated. Using the MIRA data, every spike-specific TCR was mapped to the spike region that the TCR reacted to and assigned to either a CD4 or a CD8 class. Log10-transformed breadth and depth values were compared by one-way ANOVA with Sidak's multiple comparisons tests. TCRdb holds this immuneACCESS table with in-frame rearrangements only. Some clones are missing; in checked studies, unresolved V genes explain under half, and the rest has no known cause. The D gene and trimming were derived from the DNA, and the V and J assignments and clone size from that table. The sample data list about 100,000 clones, and 90% of these were observed just once. 1.3% of the sample belongs to the ten largest clones.

The CDR1 and CDR2 encoded by the germline V gene are MDHEN and SYDVKM. The CDR3 goes from the cysteine to the phenylalanine over 14 residues. The retained sequence is limited to the CDR3, 42 bases, with the frame set at the first base. A distance of 12 bases separates the germline ends of V and J, which lose 6 bases and 3 bases respectively. This specimen's time point label, per the study, means: baseline before first vaccination. The vaccinee samples were drawn from two UK trials, COV001 and COV002, one of which was a single-blind randomized controlled phase 2/3 trial testing AZD1222 (ChAdOx1 nCoV-19) in healthy adults. Trial participant PBMC samples were collected at day 0 and day 28 after the second dose for TCRbeta chain sequencing. What the research found in general, with its limitations: Participants were mostly white British, with more females than males. The authors suggested clonal diversity may have been underestimated. Only six AZD1222 recipients were SARS-CoV-2 seropositive at baseline, limiting conclusions about previously exposed vaccinees. Reportedly, close to half of the unique spike-specific TCRs recognized epitopes lying outside the regions that are mutated in the B.1.351 and B.1.1.7 variants. In the small 56-69-year group, the increase in depth fell short of significance, most likely because of low power. A significant rise in spike-specific TCR breadth and depth was observed after two AZD1222 doses relative to day 0 and relative to MenACWY recipients. No day 14 peak-response samples were available, so repertoires were characterized only after the peak T cell response. Vaccine-associated CD4 TCRs spanned the whole spike protein, with dominant responses in regions 160-218 and 743-854.

The rearrangement combines TRBV28 with TRBJ1-5, with the D gene not clear enough to name. The specimen comprised peripheral blood, sampled on day 0 of AZD1222 vaccination. The TCR was taken from an adult in good health. The nucleotides are TGTGCCAGCAGCCTAACACAACTCAATCAGCCCCAGCATTTT. Its amino acids are CASSLTQLNQPQHF.